This T cell receptor beta chain was profiled in a study of regulatory dendritic cells for organ transplantation. Whole-study findings and limits: Between individuals, the alloreactive memory CD8+ T cell pool differed considerably. Mature dendritic cells appeared to drive more memory CD8+ clonal expansion than regulatory ones.

This clone occurred once. The antigen is not known. This CDR3 is built from 16 residues. The J segment lost 4 bases and the V segment lost 4 bases, leaving 5 bases of the junction unmatched. Germline V CDR1 and CDR2: SGHDT, YYEEEE. TCRdb's table, derived via immunoSEQ multiplex PCR, lists solely in-frame clones and lacks some. The data hold around 30,000 clones, with 60% to 80% observed a single time. CD4+ or CD8+ T cells were sorted as naive CD45RA+ or memory CD45RO+. This clonotype was obtained from a human donor in good health. The rearrangement joins TRBV5-6 to TRBJ2-3, with 14 nucleotides matching TRBD2. Sequencing was carried out using memory CD4+ T cells from blood. Documented subset: CD45RO+ memory T cells. CDR3 nucleotides: TGTGCCAGCAGCCGACGGACTAGCGGGGGGTCAGATACGCAGTATTTT. Protein sequence: CASSRRTSGGSDTQYF.